Following are 9 T cell receptor beta chains from one sample sequenced in a study of blood T cell repertoires in COVID-19. Clones were sequenced by immunoSEQ multiplex PCR, and TCRdb holds only the in-frame ones, with some missing. The table lists some 80,000 clones, 90% of them singletons. The sample consisted of peripheral blood. All receptors derive from a human donor in a cohort sampled during active COVID-19.

The rearrangement links TRBV7-9 to TRBJ2-1, with 7 bases that match TRBD2. The CDR3 has 16 residues. From germline, CDR1 is SEHNR and CDR2 FQNEAQ (reference sequence). Unmatched junction bases numbered 12, after V lost 5 bases and J lost 5 bases. CDR3 DNA: TGTGCCAGCAGCCCCCGGGACTACGGGATCGACAATGAGCAGTTCTTC. It translates to CASSPRDYGIDNEQFF.

CDR3 sequence: CASSQVFSYGYTF. DNA of the CDR3: TGTGCCAGCAGCCAAGTCTTCAGCTATGGCTACACCTTC. The chain couples TRBV3-1 (or the pseudogene TRBV3-2) to TRBJ1-2; D gene uncertain. The germline V gene encodes CDR1 LGHDT and CDR2 YNNKEL (reference sequence). The CDR3 contains 13 residues. V was clipped by 1 base and J by 4 bases, with 7 bases between them.

The CDR3: CASLTGTGGVGTEAFF. DNA of the CDR3: TGTGCCAGCTTGACGGGGACAGGGGGCGTAGGAACTGAAGCTTTCTTT. The rearrangement links TRBV27 to TRBJ1-1; the match to TRBD1 covers 12 bases. The J segment lost 5 bases and the V segment lost 8 bases, leaving 12 bases of the junction unmatched. Germline CDR1 and CDR2: MNHEY and SMNVEV (reference sequence). The CDR3 sequence is 16 residues long.

The chain joins TRBV6-5 to TRBJ2-7; the D is unclear. The CDR3 contains 13 residues. Trimming left V 7 bases short and J 2 bases short, with 12 bases between. The germline V gene has CDR1 MNHEY and CDR2 SVGAGI. The DNA of the CDR3 is TGTGCCAGCAATGCCGGGTCCCCCTACGAGCAGTACTTC. It codes for CASNAGSPYEQYF.

The chain combines TRBV12-5 with TRBJ2-1; 11 nucleotides match TRBD2. CDR1 is LGHNT and CDR2 is FRNRAP in the germline V gene. The CDR3 has 16 residues. Trimming cost V 3 bases and J 9 bases; bases outside gene matches: 10. CDR3: CASGFKIAGGFVEQFF. CDR3 DNA sequence: TGTGCTAGTGGTTTCAAAATAGCGGGGGGGTTCGTTGAGCAGTTCTTC.

J is TRBJ2-1 and V is TRBV24-1; 8 nucleotides line up with TRBD2. The CDR3 runs 18 residues. The V and J ends lost 5 bases and 5 bases, in that order; junction bases with no gene match: 16. Per germline, CDR1 KGHDR and CDR2 SFDVKD. The CDR3 DNA is TGTGCCACCAGTGCCCCCGGTGGAGCGGGAGAAAAGCACAATGAGCAGTTCTTC. Encoded protein: CATSAPGGAGEKHNEQFF.

This clone has a single count. The chain recombines TRBV11-3 with TRBJ2-1; 11 nucleotides align to TRBD1. The CDR3 covers 15 residues. The trim removed 4 bases at V and 5 bases at J, leaving 4 bases unmatched. In germline, CDR1 is SGHNT, CDR2 YENEEA. The CDR3 protein is CASSWGQGDNNEQFF. In DNA form, the CDR3 reads TGTGCCAGCAGCTGGGGACAGGGGGATAACAATGAGCAGTTCTTC.

The CDR3 DNA sequence: TGTGCCAGCAGTTCTCCGGGACAGCCTAGCAATCAGCCCCAGCATTTT. Amino acid sequence: CASSSPGQPSNQPQHF. J is TRBJ1-5 and V is TRBV28; TRBD1 agrees at 7 bases. The CDR3 loop spans 16 amino acids. V shed 4 bases, J shed 0 bases, and the junction held 6 bases outside the gene matches. Germline V gene lookup returns CDR1 MDHEN and CDR2 SYDVKM.

This CDR3 reads CASSYSPPSTGSGEAFF. The CDR3 coding sequence is TGTGCCAGCAGTTACTCTCCTCCCTCTACAGGATCGGGTGAAGCTTTCTTT. V and J are TRBV6-2 or TRBV6-3 and TRBJ1-1, with D possibly matching TRBD1 (5 bases). The CDR3 is made up of 17 amino acids. Trimming removed 0 bases at V and 7 bases at J, with 21 bases between. Germline V gene lookup returns CDR1 MNHEY and CDR2 SVGEGT.